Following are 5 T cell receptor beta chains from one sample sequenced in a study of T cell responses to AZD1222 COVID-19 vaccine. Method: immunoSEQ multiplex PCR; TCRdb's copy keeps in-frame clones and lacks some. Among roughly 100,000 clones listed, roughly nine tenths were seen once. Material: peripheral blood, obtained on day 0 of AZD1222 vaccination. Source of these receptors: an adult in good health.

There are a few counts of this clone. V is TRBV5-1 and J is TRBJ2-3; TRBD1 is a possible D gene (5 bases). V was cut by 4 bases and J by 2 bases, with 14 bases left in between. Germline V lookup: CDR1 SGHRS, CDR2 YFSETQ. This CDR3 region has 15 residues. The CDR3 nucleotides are TGCGCCAGCAGCCCGGGTCAGGGAACCACAGATACGCAGTATTTT. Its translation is CASSPGQGTTDTQYF. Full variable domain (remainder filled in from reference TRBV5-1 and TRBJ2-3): KAGVTQTPRYLIKTRGQQVTLSCSPISGHRSVSWYQQTPGQGLQFLFEYFSETQRNKGNFPGRFSGRQFSNSRSEMNVSTLELGDSALYLCASSPGQGTTDTQYFGPGTRLTVL.

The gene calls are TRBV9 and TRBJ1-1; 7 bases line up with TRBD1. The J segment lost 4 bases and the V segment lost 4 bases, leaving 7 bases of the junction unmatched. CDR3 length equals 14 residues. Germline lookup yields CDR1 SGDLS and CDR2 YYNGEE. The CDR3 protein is CASSPGGSGTEAFF. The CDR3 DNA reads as TGTGCCAGCAGCCCAGGGGGGAGTGGCACTGAAGCTTTCTTT.

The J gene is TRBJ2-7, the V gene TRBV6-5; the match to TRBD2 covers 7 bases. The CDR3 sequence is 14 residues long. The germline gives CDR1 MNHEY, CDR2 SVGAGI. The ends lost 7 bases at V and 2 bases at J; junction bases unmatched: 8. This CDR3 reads CASTVGGSAYEQYF. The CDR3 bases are TGTGCCAGCACCGTGGGGGGGTCGGCCTACGAGCAGTACTTC.

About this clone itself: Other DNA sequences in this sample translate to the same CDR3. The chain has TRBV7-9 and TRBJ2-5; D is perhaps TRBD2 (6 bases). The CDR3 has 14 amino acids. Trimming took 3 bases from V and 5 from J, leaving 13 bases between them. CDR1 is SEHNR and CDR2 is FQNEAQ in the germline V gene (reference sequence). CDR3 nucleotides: TGTGCCAGCAGCTTCGGAGGGAGCGGGGAGACCCAGTACTTC. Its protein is CASSFGGSGETQYF.

The CDR3 DNA is TGTGCCACGCTAATTCTCTTTGGGCAGAACTATGGCTACACCTTC. It is translated as CATLILFGQNYGYTF. V and J are TRBV28 and TRBJ1-2; D gene uncertain. The CDR3 length is 15 residues. Germline CDR1 reads MDHEN; CDR2 reads SYDVKM. V dropped 10 bases and J dropped 2 bases, with 20 bases sitting between them.